This record concerns one TCR beta chain sequence. Its specificity is not known. This CDR3 is 12 amino acids long. Per germline, CDR1 SEHNR and CDR2 FQNEAQ (reference sequence). Trimming removed 2 bases from V and 3 bases from J, with 3 bases in between. This record belongs to a study of vaccination and CD4 T cells after COVID-19. Treatment here: roughly 10-day PBMC culture with coronavirus spike peptide pools or control peptides (ViraFEST assay). Using peptide pools, antigen-specific T cells were expanded in ViraFEST before TCRs were sequenced. Positive PCR tests dated from March to December 2020, predating US Alpha, Beta and Delta variants. Negative selection purified CD4+ T cells after approximately nine days of culture. The assay that was used to sequence DNA from cultured CD4+ T cells was the Oncomine TCR Beta short-read assay. Investigators obtained genomic DNA by extraction from cultured CD4+ T cells. TCRdb re-derived calls from the PCR reads in MiXCR, one entry per CDR3 protein. The table includes approximately 4,000 distinct CDR3 sequences, around two fifths detected once.

The sequence derives from a human donor who had recovered from COVID-19. This chain joins TRBV7-9 and TRBJ2-3; D is ambiguous. The sequencing input was CD4+ T cells from blood, cultured in vitro. The CDR3 DNA reads as TGTGCCAGCAGCTTATTTACAGATACGCAGTATTTT. Its translation: CASSLFTDTQYF.